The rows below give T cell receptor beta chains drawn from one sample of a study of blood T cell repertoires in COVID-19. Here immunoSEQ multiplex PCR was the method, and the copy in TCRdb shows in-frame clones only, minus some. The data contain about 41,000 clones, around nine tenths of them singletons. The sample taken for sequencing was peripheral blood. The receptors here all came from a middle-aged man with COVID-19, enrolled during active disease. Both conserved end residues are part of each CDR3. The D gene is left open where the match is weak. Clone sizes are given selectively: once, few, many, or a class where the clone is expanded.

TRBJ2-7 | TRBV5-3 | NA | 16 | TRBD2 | CARSQSRTSGGYEQYF | TGTGCCAGAAGCCAGAGCCGGACTAGCGGGGGATACGAGCAGTACTTC
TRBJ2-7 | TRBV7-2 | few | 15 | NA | CASSFRPGSPYEQYF | TGTGCCAGCAGCTTCAGGCCAGGGTCCCCCTACGAGCAGTACTTC
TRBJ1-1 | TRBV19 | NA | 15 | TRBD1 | CASTGGGLWWTEAFF | TGTGCCAGCACAGGGGGAGGATTATGGTGGACTGAAGCTTTCTTT
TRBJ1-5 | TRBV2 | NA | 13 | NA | CASNRDSNQPQHF | TGTGCCAGCAACAGAGATAGCAATCAGCCCCAGCATTTT
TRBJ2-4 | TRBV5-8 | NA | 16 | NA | CASSPTSSGAQNIQYF | TGTGCCAGCAGCCCAACTAGTTCAGGGGCCCAAAACATTCAGTACTTC
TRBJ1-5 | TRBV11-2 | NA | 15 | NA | CASSLERGLGQPQHF | TGTGCCAGCAGCTTAGAAAGAGGGTTGGGGCAGCCCCAGCATTTT
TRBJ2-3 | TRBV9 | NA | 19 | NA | CASSQGPPTLAPSTDTQYF | TGTGCCAGCAGCCAGGGGCCCCCTACACTAGCGCCTAGCACAGATACGCAGTATTTT
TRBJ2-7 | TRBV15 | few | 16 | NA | CATSRDPARAAYEQYF | TGTGCCACCAGCAGAGATCCCGCCAGGGCCGCCTACGAGCAGTACTTC
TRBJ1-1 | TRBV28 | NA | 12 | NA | CASISWNTEAFF | TGTGCCAGCATTAGCTGGAACACTGAAGCTTTCTTT
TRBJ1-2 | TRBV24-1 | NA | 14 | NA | CATSDSNRDYGYTF | TGTGCCACCAGTGATAGTAACAGAGACTATGGCTACACCTTC
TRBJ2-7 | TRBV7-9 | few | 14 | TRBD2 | CASSLAGVNYEQYF | TGTGCCAGCAGCCTAGCGGGAGTCAACTACGAGCAGTACTTC
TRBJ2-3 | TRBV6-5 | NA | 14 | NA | CASRRVGGADTQYF | TGTGCCAGCAGGAGGGTGGGGGGAGCAGATACGCAGTATTTT
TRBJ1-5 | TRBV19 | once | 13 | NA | CASSILASKPQHF | TGTGCCAGTAGTATTTTAGCAAGCAAGCCCCAGCATTTT
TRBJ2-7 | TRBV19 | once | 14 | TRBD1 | CASTETGNPYEQYF | TGTGCCAGTACCGAGACAGGGAACCCCTACGAGCAGTACTTC